The TCR beta chain under discussion was sequenced for a study of shared clonotypes between healthy human individuals. The study, taken as a whole, reports: Roughly 5.3% of naive CD4 clonotypes were common to several donors.

This CDR3 comprises 15 residues. V gave up 0 bases and J gave up 3 bases, with 12 bases separating them. As concerns this clone: Its cognate antigen is unknown.

Sequencing was performed with immunoSEQ multiplex PCR; in TCRdb, only in-frame clones are kept and a portion is missing. There are more than 1.2 million clones in the sample; approximately 98.5% occur only once, and about 0.35% lies in the top ten. The rearrangement uses TRBV6-7 and TRBJ2-7; no clear D gene. TRBV6-7 is annotated as an ORF whose role is uncertain. The TCR comes from a man in his thirties or forties in good health. Input material: naive CD4+ T cells sorted from blood. Stated subset: CD45RA+ positively selected. CDR3 sequence reads: CASSYSRDSGYEQYF. The CDR3 DNA is TGTGCCAGCAGTTACTCTAGGGATTCGGGCTACGAGCAGTACTTC.